A selection of T cell receptor beta chains follows, all from one sample in a study of blood T cells in healthy people across ages. MiXCR, run by TCRdb on the 5' RACE reads, gives a single entry per CDR3 protein. The table lists about 1.8 million distinct CDR3 sequences, around 50% of them singletons. Sequencing was done on a sample of blood. The source of these receptors is a woman aged 40 to 50 in good health. Each CDR3 is given with its conserved first and last residue. A D gene is named only where the DNA matches it firmly. Size is omitted from some rows. Given values are once, few, many or a class for expanded clones.

v_call	j_call	clone_size	d_call	cdr3_nt	cdr3_aa
TRBV12-3/TRBV12-4	TRBJ2-5	NA	NA	TGTGCCAGCGGCCTAGGGATAGAATCTGAAGAGACCCAGTACTTC	CASGLGIESEETQYF
TRBV15	TRBJ1-4	once	TRBD1	TGTGCCACCAGCAGAGACGGGACAGGGGGAGGGGAAAAACTGTTTTTT	CATSRDGTGGGEKLFF
TRBV6-2/TRBV6-3	TRBJ2-7	NA	NA	TGTGCCAGCAGTTTTAGGGTGGGTCCACGAAGCTACGAGCAGTACTTC	CASSFRVGPRSYEQYF
TRBV29-1	TRBJ1-2	NA	NA	TGCAGCGTTTTCCAGGGGCATGGCTACACCTTC	CSVFQGHGYTF
TRBV6-2/TRBV6-3	TRBJ1-5	NA	NA	TGTGCCAGCAGTTACCCGGACAGTCGAAGGGGCCCATATTTTGGCAATCAGCCCCAGCATTTT	CASSYPDSRRGPYFGNQPQHF
TRBV4-1	TRBJ2-7	NA	TRBD1	TGCGCCAGCAAGGGACAGCTGGAAGGGAACGAGCAGTACTTC	CASKGQLEGNEQYF
TRBV28	TRBJ2-3	NA	NA	TGTGCCAGCACCGAGTGGGGGCGCTTAGGCACAGATACGCAGTATTTT	CASTEWGRLGTDTQYF
TRBV4-1	TRBJ2-7	NA	NA	TGCGCCAGCAGCCAAGAGTCCGGGACAACCTACGAGCAGTACTTC	CASSQESGTTYEQYF
TRBV4-3	TRBJ2-7	NA	TRBD1	TGCGCCAGCAGCCAAGAGGGCAGGGGGCTTGGAGAGCAGTACTTC	CASSQEGRGLGEQYF
TRBV28	TRBJ2-5	NA	TRBD1	TGTGCCACCACAGGGGGAGCAGGGGAGACCCAGTACTTC	CATTGGAGETQYF
TRBV20-1	TRBJ1-6	few	NA	TGCAGTGCTAGAGGAGGTGAAAGAAGCTCCTATAATTCACCCCTCCACTTT	CSARGGERSSYNSPLHF
TRBV12-3/TRBV12-4	TRBJ2-4	NA	NA	TGTGCCAGCAGTCCGCCCACGGGGGACTTAAACATTCAGTACTTC	CASSPPTGDLNIQYF
TRBV29-1	TRBJ1-1	NA	TRBD1	TGCAGCGTTCAACAGGGGGCCACTGAAGCTTTCTTT	CSVQQGATEAFF
TRBV15	TRBJ1-2	once	NA	TGTGCCACCAGCAGAGATAGAGGGACACTCTATGGCTACACCTTC	CATSRDRGTLYGYTF
TRBV5-1	TRBJ2-1	NA	TRBD2	TGCGCCAGCAGCTCCGAGGGCCTAGCGGGGGGTGAGCAGTTCTTC	CASSSEGLAGGEQFF
TRBV20-1	TRBJ2-2	NA	TRBD1	TGCAGTGCTAGATCTGGGACAGGATTCAGTACCGGGGAGCTGTTTTTT	CSARSGTGFSTGELFF
TRBV4-1	TRBJ1-1	NA	TRBD1	TGCGCCAGCAGCCACACAGGGGGCACTGAAGCTTTCTTT	CASSHTGGTEAFF
TRBV4-3	TRBJ2-3	NA	NA	TGCGCCAGCAGCCAAGATTGGAGCGGGACAAGCACAGATACGCAGTATTTT	CASSQDWSGTSTDTQYF
TRBV29-1	TRBJ1-4	NA	TRBD1	TGCAGCGTTGAGGTGACAGGGGCATATGAAAAACTGTTTTTT	CSVEVTGAYEKLFF
TRBV11-2	TRBJ2-5	NA	TRBD2	TGTGCCAGCAGCTTAGATTCCGGCATAGCGGGGCAAGAGACCCAGTACTTC	CASSLDSGIAGQETQYF
TRBV5-1	TRBJ2-4	few	TRBD2	TGCGCCAGCAGCCCCGCACTAGCGGGGGGGCAGTACTTC	CASSPALAGGQYF
TRBV5-1	TRBJ2-1	NA	NA	TGCGCCAGCAGCTTGTTAGGCCCCGGGAACAATGAGCAGTTCTTC	CASSLLGPGNNEQFF
TRBV7-8	TRBJ2-5	NA	TRBD2	TGTGCCAGCAGCTCCCGTTTACTAGCGGGGGGCGAGGTAGATGAGACCCAGTACTTC	CASSSRLLAGGEVDETQYF
TRBV10-3	TRBJ2-7	few	NA	TGTGCCATCAGTGAGGGAATCTCCTACGAGCAGTACTTC	CAISEGISYEQYF
TRBV7-9	TRBJ2-3	NA	TRBD2	TGTGCCAGCCAAACAGGGAGGGGGCTTGGGACTAGCGGCCGCACAGATACGCAGTATTTT	CASQTGRGLGTSGRTDTQYF
TRBV7-9	TRBJ1-1	NA	NA	TGTGCCAGCAGCCCTAGGGGCGACAGGTCCTTGAACACTGAAGCTTTCTTT	CASSPRGDRSLNTEAFF
TRBV4-3	TRBJ2-1	NA	NA	TGCGCCAGCAGCCAAGATCAGGGACGTCGCAATGAGCAGTTCTTC	CASSQDQGRRNEQFF
TRBV6-2/TRBV6-3	TRBJ1-1	NA	NA	TGTGCCACCCGCTTGGACACTTTAAAAGAAGCTTTCTTT	CATRLDTLKEAFF
TRBV27	TRBJ2-7	NA	NA	TGTGCCAGCAGTTCGCTATTGAGCTCCTACGAGCAGTACTTC	CASSSLLSSYEQYF
TRBV7-9	TRBJ2-1	NA	TRBD1	TGTGCCAGCAGCGACAGGGCCGGGGCAAATGAGCAGTTCTTC	CASSDRAGANEQFF
TRBV4-3	TRBJ1-5	NA	TRBD1	TGCGCCAGCAGCCAAGCGGCGGCTTGGACAGGGGGAGGGCAGCCCCAGCATTTT	CASSQAAAWTGGGQPQHF
TRBV6-2/TRBV6-3	TRBJ2-3	NA	NA	TGTGCCAGCAGTCATAGGGCTACTGCAGATACGCAGTATTTT	CASSHRATADTQYF
TRBV7-9	TRBJ1-2	few	NA	TGTGCCAGCAGCCCAAGGAGCGTCGGGGTTTCTAACTATGGCTACACCTTC	CASSPRSVGVSNYGYTF